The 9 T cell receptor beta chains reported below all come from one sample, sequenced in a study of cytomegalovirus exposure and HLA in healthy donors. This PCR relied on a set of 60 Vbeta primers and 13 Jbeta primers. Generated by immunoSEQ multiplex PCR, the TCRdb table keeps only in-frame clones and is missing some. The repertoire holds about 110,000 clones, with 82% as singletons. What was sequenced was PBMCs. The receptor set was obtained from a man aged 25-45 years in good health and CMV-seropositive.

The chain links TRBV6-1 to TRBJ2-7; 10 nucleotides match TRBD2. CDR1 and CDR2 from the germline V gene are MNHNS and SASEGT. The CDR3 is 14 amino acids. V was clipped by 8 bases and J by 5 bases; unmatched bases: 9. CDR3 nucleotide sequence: TGTGCCAGCGGGACCCAGCGGGGGGGGAACGAGCAGTACTTC. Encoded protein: CASGTQRGGNEQYF.

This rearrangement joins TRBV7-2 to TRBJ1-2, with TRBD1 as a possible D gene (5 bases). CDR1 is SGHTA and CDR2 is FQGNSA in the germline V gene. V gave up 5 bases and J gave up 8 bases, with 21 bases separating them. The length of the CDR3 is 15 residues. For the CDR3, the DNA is TGTGCCAGCAGCCTAAACTCGGGGGGGAGTAGGGGCTACACCTTC. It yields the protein CASSLNSGGSRGYTF.

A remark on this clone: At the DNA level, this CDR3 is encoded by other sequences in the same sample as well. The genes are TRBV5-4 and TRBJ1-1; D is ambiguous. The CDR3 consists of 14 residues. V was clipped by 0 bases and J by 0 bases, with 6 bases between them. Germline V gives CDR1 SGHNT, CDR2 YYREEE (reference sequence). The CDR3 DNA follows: TGTGCCAGCAGCTTGGAAGCAATGAACACTGAAGCTTTCTTT. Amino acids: CASSLEAMNTEAFF.

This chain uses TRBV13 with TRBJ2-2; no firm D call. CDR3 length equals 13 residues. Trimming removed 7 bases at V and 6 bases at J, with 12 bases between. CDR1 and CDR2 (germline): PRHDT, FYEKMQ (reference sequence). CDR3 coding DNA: TGTGCCAGCAACCTACCTCGGGCCGGGGAGCTGTTTTTT. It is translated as CASNLPRAGELFF.

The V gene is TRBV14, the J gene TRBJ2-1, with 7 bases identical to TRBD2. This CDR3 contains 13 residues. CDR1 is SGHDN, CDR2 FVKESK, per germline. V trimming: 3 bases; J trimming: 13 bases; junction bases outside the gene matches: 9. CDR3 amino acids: CASSQPTRGDQFF. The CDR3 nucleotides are TGTGCCAGCAGCCAGCCCACCCGGGGGGATCAGTTCTTC.

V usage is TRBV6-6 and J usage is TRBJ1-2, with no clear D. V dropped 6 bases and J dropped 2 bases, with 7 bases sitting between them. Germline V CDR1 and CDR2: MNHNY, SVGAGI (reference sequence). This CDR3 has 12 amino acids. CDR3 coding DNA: TGTGCCAGCAGGGGCGCCAACTATGGCTACACCTTC. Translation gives CASRGANYGYTF.

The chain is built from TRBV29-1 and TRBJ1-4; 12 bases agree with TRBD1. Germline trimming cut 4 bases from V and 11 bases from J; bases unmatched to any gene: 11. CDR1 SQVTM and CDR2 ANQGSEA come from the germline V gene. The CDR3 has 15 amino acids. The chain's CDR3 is CSVGPGTGGSRKLFF. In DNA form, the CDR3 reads TGCAGCGTTGGCCCCGGGACAGGGGGCTCGAGGAAACTGTTTTTT.

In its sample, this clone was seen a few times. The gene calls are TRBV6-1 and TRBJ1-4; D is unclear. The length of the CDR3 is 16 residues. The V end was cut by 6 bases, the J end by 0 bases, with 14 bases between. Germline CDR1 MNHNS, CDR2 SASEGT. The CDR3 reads CASSERGFATNEKLFF. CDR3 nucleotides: TGTGCCAGCAGCGAAAGAGGTTTTGCAACTAATGAAAAACTGTTTTTT.

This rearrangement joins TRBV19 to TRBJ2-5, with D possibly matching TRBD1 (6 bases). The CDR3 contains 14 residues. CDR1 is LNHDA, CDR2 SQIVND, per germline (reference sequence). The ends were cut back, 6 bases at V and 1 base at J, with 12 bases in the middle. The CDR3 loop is CASSSGQPQETQYF. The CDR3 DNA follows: TGTGCCAGTAGCTCCGGACAGCCCCAAGAGACCCAGTACTTC.